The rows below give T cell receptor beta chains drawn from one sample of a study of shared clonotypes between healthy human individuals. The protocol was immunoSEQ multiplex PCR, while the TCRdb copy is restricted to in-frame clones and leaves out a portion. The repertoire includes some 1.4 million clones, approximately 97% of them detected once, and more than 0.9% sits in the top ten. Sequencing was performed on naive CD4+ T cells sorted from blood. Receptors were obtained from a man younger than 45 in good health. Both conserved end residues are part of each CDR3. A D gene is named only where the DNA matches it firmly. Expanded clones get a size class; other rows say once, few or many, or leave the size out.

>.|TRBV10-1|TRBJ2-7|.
CASSAGDFARDYYEQYF
TGCGCCAGCAGTGCCGGGGACTTTGCGCGAGATTACTACGAGCAGTACTTC
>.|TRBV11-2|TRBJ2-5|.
CASSLWEAEETQYF
TGTGCCAGCAGCTTATGGGAGGCAGAAGAGACCCAGTACTTC
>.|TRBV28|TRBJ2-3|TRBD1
CASSSTGPDTQYF
TGTGCCAGCAGTTCGACAGGGCCAGATACGCAGTATTTT
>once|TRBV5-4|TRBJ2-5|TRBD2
CASSPPGLAGAQETQYF
TGTGCCAGCAGCCCTCCGGGACTAGCGGGGGCCCAAGAGACCCAGTACTTC
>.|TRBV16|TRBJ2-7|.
CASSQFQRSSYEQYF
TGTGCCAGCAGCCAATTCCAGCGGAGCTCCTACGAGCAGTACTTC
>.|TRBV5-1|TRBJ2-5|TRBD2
CASSLLGGMEETQYF
TGCGCCAGCAGCTTGTTGGGGGGGATGGAAGAGACCCAGTACTTC
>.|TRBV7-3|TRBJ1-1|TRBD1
CASSTGGQGSNTEAFF
TGTGCCAGCAGCACCGGAGGACAGGGGTCGAACACTGAAGCTTTCTTT
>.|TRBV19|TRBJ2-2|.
CASSIDRTVGELFF
TGTGCCAGTAGTATAGATAGGACTGTAGGGGAGCTGTTTTTT
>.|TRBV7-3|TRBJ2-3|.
CASSLGARQRTDTQYF
TGTGCCAGCAGCTTAGGGGCCCGACAGAGGACAGATACGCAGTATTTT
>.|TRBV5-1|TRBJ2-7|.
CASSLGQFEQYF
TGCGCCAGCAGCTTGGGACAGTTCGAGCAGTACTTC
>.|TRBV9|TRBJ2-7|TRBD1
CASSEGAASYEQYF
TGTGCCAGCAGCGAGGGGGCTGCTAGTTACGAGCAGTACTTC
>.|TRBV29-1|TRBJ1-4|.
CSVREEEKLFF
TGCAGCGTTCGGGAAGAAGAAAAACTGTTTTTT
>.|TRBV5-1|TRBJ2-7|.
CASSLIGGNSYEQYF
TGCGCCAGCAGCTTGATCGGGGGCAACTCCTACGAGCAGTACTTC
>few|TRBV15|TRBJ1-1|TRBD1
CATSKNDRASAEAFF
TGTGCCACCAGCAAGAACGACAGGGCTTCAGCTGAAGCTTTCTTT
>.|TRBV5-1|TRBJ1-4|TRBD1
CASSLFRGEEKLFF
TGCGCCAGCAGCTTGTTCAGGGGGGAGGAAAAACTGTTTTTT
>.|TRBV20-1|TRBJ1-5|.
CSARGGQPQHF
TGCAGTGCCAGGGGCGGTCAGCCCCAGCATTTT
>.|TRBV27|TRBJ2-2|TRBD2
CASSGVAGGTGELFF
TGTGCCAGCAGTGGAGTGGCGGGAGGGACCGGGGAGCTGTTTTTT
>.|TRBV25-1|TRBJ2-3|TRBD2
CASSESGGADTQYF
TGTGCCAGCAGTGAAAGCGGGGGGGCAGATACGCAGTATTTT
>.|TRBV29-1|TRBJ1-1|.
CSFNKGTEAFF
TGCAGTTTCAATAAGGGGACTGAAGCTTTCTTT
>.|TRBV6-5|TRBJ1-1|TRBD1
CASSLNFDRGQVAFF
TGTGCCAGCAGCTTAAATTTCGACAGGGGGCAGGTAGCTTTCTTT
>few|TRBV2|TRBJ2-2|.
CASSERSGAGGELFF
TGTGCCAGCAGTGAAAGGTCGGGAGCTGGCGGGGAGCTGTTTTTT
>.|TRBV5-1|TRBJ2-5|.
CASSWSGSPAATQYF
TGCGCCAGCAGCTGGTCCGGGAGCCCTGCCGCGACCCAGTACTTC